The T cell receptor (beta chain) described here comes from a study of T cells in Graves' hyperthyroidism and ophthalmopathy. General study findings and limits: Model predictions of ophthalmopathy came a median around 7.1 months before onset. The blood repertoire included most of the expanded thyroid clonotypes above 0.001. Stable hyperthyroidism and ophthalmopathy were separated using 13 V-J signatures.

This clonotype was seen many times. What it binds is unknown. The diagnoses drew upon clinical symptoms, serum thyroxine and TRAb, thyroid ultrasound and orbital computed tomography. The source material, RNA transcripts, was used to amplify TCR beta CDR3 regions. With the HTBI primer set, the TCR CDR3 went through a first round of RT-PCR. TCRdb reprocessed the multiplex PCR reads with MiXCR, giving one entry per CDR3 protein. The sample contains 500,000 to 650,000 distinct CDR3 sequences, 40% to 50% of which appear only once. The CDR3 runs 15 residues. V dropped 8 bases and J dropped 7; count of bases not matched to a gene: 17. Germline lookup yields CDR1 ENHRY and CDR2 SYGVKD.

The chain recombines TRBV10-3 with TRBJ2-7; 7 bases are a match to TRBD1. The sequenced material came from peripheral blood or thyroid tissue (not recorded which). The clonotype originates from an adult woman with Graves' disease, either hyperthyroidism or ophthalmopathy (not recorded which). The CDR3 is CAISAYRGRPLEQYF. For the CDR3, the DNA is TGTGCCATCTCGGCTTACAGGGGCCGACCCCTTGAGCAGTACTTC.